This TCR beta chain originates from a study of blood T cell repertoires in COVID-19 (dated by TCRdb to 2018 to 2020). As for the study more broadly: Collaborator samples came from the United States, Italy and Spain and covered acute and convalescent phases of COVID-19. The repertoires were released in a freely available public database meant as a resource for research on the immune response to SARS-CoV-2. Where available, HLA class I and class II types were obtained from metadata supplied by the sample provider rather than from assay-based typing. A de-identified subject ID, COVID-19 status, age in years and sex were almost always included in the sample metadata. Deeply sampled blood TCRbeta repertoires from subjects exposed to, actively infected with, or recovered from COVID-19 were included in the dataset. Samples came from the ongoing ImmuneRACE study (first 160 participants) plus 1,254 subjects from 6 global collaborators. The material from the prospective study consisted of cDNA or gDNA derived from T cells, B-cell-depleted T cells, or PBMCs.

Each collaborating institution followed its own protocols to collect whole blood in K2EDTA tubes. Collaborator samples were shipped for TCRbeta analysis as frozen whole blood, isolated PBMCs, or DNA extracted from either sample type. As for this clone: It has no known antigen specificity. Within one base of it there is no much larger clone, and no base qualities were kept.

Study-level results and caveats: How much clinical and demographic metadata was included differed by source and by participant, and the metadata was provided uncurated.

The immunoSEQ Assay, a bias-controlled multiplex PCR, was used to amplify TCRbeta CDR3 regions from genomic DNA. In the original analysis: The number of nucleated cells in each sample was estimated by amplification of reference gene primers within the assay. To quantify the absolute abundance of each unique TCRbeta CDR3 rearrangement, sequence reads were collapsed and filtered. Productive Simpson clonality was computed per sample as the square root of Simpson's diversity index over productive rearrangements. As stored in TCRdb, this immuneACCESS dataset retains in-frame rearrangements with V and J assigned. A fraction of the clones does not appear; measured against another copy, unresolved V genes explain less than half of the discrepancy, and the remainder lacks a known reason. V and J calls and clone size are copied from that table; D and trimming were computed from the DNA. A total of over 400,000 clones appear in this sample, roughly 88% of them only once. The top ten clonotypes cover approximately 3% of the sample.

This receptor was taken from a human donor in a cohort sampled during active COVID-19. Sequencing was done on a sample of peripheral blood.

The bases are TGTGCCGGTTCAAGCGGGAGGGCGAACACCGGGGAGCTGTTTTTT. This codes for CAGSSGRANTGELFF. The chain uses TRBV30 and TRBJ2-2; 10 junctional bases match TRBD2. Clipping removes 8 bases from V and 0 bases from J, with 6 as the unmatched junction base count. Measured from the cysteine to the phenylalanine, the CDR3 is 15 residues long. Just CDR3 DNA is preserved here, 45 bases in frame from base 1. The germline V gene encodes CDR1 GTSNPN and CDR2 SVGIG (reference sequence).